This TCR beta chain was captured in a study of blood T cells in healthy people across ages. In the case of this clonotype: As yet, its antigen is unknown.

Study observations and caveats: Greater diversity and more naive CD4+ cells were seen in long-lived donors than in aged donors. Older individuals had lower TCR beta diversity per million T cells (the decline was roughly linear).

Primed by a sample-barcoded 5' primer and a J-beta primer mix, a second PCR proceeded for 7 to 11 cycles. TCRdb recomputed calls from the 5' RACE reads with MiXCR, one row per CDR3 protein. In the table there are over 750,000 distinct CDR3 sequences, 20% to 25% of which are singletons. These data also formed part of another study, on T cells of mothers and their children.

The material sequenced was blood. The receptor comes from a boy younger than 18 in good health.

The chain's CDR3 is CSASLGVVNTEAFF. DNA for the CDR3: TGCAGTGCTAGTCTTGGGGTAGTGAACACTGAAGCTTTCTTT. This chain joins TRBV20-1 and TRBJ1-1; D uncertain. CDR1 DFQATT and CDR2 SNEGSKA come from the germline V gene (reference sequence). CDR3 size: 14 residues. The V gene lost 3 bases and the J gene lost 0 bases, with 11 bases spanning the gap.